This TCR beta chain came from a study of identical twins. TCRdb re-derived calls from the 5' RACE reads in MiXCR, one entry per CDR3 protein. Counted here are roughly 1.6 million distinct CDR3 sequences, 25% to 35% occurring once; the ten biggest clones make up about 0.27%. CDR1 is SGHRS, CDR2 YFSETQ, per germline. The CDR3 is 14 residues long. At least ten counts were recorded for this clonotype. The antigen remains undetermined. An end of the junction does not agree with germline; a read error may underlie this. General study findings and limits: Without tracking the same donors, conclusions rested on cross-sectional statistical analysis.

The genes are TRBV5-1 and TRBJ2-1; no firm D call. The sample consisted of cord blood. The source is a newborn girl in good health. The CDR3 sequence: CASSSGNSYNEQFF. The CDR3 bases are TGTGCCAGCAGCTCTGGCAACTCCTACAATGAGCAGTTCTTC.